This T cell receptor beta chain originates from a study of shared clonotypes between healthy human individuals. The wider study: For every donor, three CD4 naive, three CD4 memory, two CD8 naive and one CD8 memory plates were used. Broader study findings: Despite large depth, rarefaction showed incomplete sorted-subset sequencing. Generally, estimated richness proved larger in naive subsets than it did in memory subsets.

For this clone: The antigen remains undetermined.

This CDR3 contains 16 residues. Germline CDR1 reads MGHRA; CDR2 reads YSYEKL. Trimming removed 1 base at V and 4 bases at J, with 14 bases between. Assay used: immunoSEQ multiplex PCR; TCRdb lists only in-frame clones, some missing. Altogether about 2,500,000 clones are present, about 92% being singletons, with the ten largest covering around 0.14%. The J gene is TRBJ2-1, the V gene TRBV4-1; possibly TRBD2 for D (5 bases). Material: naive CD4+ T cells sorted from blood. Sample subset: CD45RA+ positively selected. The source of this sequence is a man between 18 and 29 years old in good health. The CDR3 loop reads CASSQGQAELYNEQFF. The CDR3 DNA reads as TGCGCCAGCAGCCAAGGTCAAGCGGAGCTATACAATGAGCAGTTCTTC.